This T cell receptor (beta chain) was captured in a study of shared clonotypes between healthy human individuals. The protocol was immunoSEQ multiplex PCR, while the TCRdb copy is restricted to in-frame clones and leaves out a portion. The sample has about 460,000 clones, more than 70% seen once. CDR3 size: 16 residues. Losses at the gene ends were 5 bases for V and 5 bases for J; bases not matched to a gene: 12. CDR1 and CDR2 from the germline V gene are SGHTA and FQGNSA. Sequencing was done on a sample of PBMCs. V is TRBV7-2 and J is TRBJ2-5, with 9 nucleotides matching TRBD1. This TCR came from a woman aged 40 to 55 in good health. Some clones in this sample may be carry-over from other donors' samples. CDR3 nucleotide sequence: TGTGCCAGCAGCCGTTCCCCGACAGGGGGTCGGGAGACCCAGTACTTC. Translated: CASSRSPTGGRETQYF.